A selection of T cell receptor beta chains follows, all from one sample in a study of vaccination effects on CD4 cells after COVID-19. Produced via immunoSEQ multiplex PCR; TCRdb's table is partial and in-frame only. Among about 24,000 clones listed, 76% were seen once. These receptors lack a known antigen. This sample comprised CD4+ T cells from PBMCs cultured with HCoV-NL63 spike peptides, obtained before COVID-19 vaccination. Source of these receptors: a human donor who received a COVID-19 vaccine. Each CDR3 is given with its conserved first and last residue. A D gene is named only where the DNA matches it firmly. Some rows mark clone size as missing; the rest say once, few, many or name a class of expanded clone.

clone size	V gene	J gene	D gene	CDR3 length	CDR3 protein	CDR3 DNA
.	TRBV28	TRBJ1-4	.	14	CASSLTPGREKLFF	TGTGCCAGCAGTCTTACACCCGGACGGGAAAAACTGTTTTTT
few	TRBV6-5	TRBJ1-2	TRBD1	13	CASSPGGQLGYTF	TGTGCCAGTTCACCAGGGGGACAGCTTGGCTACACCTTC
.	TRBV27	TRBJ1-2	TRBD1	16	CASSLSGQYRAYGYTF	TGTGCCAGCAGTTTATCGGGACAGTACCGTGCCTATGGCTACACCTTC
.	TRBV6-1	TRBJ1-1	.	15	CASSEASPGSTEAFF	TGTGCCAGCAGTGAAGCGTCGCCGGGGAGCACTGAAGCTTTCTTT
.	TRBV7-9	TRBJ2-7	TRBD2	16	CASSLGRGYSSYEQYF	TGTGCCAGCAGCTTAGGGCGGGGGTATAGCTCCTACGAGCAGTACTTC
.	TRBV5-5	TRBJ2-3	.	13	CASSLRGGDTQYF	TGTGCCAGCAGCTTGAGAGGGGGAGATACGCAGTATTTT
.	TRBV5-4	TRBJ2-1	TRBD2	16	CASSMGGTSGRGEQFF	TGTGCCAGCAGCATGGGGGGGACTAGCGGGCGGGGTGAGCAGTTCTTC
.	TRBV6-5	TRBJ2-7	TRBD2	14	CASSWTSGEYEQYF	TGTGCCAGCAGCTGGACTAGCGGGGAATACGAGCAGTACTTC
.	TRBV9	TRBJ1-6	.	16	CASSAHLSSYNSPLHF	TGTGCCAGCAGCGCCCACCTCAGCTCCTATAATTCACCCCTCCACTTT
once	TRBV27	TRBJ1-1	.	18	CASRYTSRRDQPLTEAFF	TGTGCCAGCAGATATACGTCCCGTAGGGACCAACCATTAACTGAAGCTTTCTTT
.	TRBV7-2	TRBJ2-7	TRBD2	19	CASSFYGYFGGAGSYEQYF	TGTGCCAGCAGCTTTTATGGCTACTTCGGCGGAGCGGGATCCTACGAGCAGTACTTC
.	TRBV29-1	TRBJ2-7	TRBD1	14	CSVFGQAQGYEQYF	TGCAGCGTTTTTGGACAGGCTCAGGGCTACGAGCAGTACTTC
few	TRBV4-2	TRBJ2-2	.	18	CASSPWSGRSANTGELFF	TGTGCCAGCAGCCCTTGGTCGGGACGATCCGCGAACACCGGGGAGCTGTTTTTT
.	TRBV27	TRBJ2-1	TRBD2	17	CASSFPGTSKPYNEQFF	TGTGCCAGCAGTTTTCCCGGGACTAGCAAGCCGTACAATGAGCAGTTCTTC
few	TRBV4-1	TRBJ1-2	.	14	CASSQDVRRIGYTF	TGCGCCAGCAGCCAAGATGTCAGACGGATAGGCTACACCTTC
.	TRBV29-1	TRBJ2-7	TRBD1	13	CSVARDRGDEQYF	TGCAGCGTCGCCCGGGACAGGGGTGACGAGCAGTACTTC
.	TRBV5-1	TRBJ2-1	TRBD2	17	CASSWRTSGGAYNEQFF	TGCGCCAGCAGCTGGAGGACTAGCGGGGGGGCCTACAATGAGCAGTTCTTC
.	TRBV21-1	TRBJ1-1	.	15	CASSKDPGVNTEAFF	TGTGCCAGCAGCAAAGATCCGGGCGTGAACACTGAAGCTTTCTTT
few	TRBV29-1	TRBJ2-7	TRBD2	15	CSVSYLAGGLYEQYF	TGCAGCGTATCCTACCTAGCGGGAGGTCTCTACGAGCAGTACTTC
.	TRBV7-2	TRBJ2-5	TRBD2	17	CASSLLRWTSDRETQYF	TGTGCCAGCAGCTTATTGAGATGGACTAGCGATAGGGAGACCCAGTACTTC
.	TRBV19	TRBJ1-3	TRBD1	15	CASSARQGRGNTIYF	TGTGCCAGTAGTGCTCGACAGGGTCGTGGAAACACCATATATTTT
once	TRBV3-1/TRBV3-2	TRBJ2-5	.	12	CASSHGLETQYF	TGTGCCAGCAGCCATGGACTCGAGACCCAGTACTTC
.	TRBV18	TRBJ2-3	TRBD1	15	CASSRGTADTDTQYF	TGTGCCAGCTCACGGGGGACAGCCGACACAGATACGCAGTATTTT
.	TRBV25-1	TRBJ1-5	.	13	CASSEGSNQPQHF	TGTGCCAGCAGTGAGGGTAGCAATCAGCCCCAGCATTTT